A selection of T cell receptor beta chains follows, all from one sample in a study of blood T cell repertoires in COVID-19. The assay was immunoSEQ multiplex PCR, and TCRdb's table has in-frame clones only and misses some. The table has just over 250,000 clones, about 90% seen once. The sample taken for sequencing was peripheral blood. All receptors derive from a woman between 50 and 59 years old with acute or convalescent COVID-19. The CDR3 runs from the conserved cysteine through the conserved F or W. D genes are given only for firm matches. A row's size may be missing; if present it is once, few, many or a size class.

length	V	size	J	D	CDR3	DNA
13	TRBV4-2	.	TRBJ2-1	.	CASSQVLLDEQFF	TGTGCCAGCAGCCAAGTACTGTTAGATGAGCAGTTCTTC
14	TRBV7-3	.	TRBJ2-7	.	CASSPSPLGYEQYF	TGTGCCAGCAGCCCCTCCCCGCTCGGCTACGAGCAGTACTTC
13	TRBV3-1/TRBV3-2	few	TRBJ2-7	.	CASSLGRSGEQYF	TGTGCCAGCAGCCTGGGCAGGTCGGGAGAGCAGTACTTC
15	TRBV15	.	TRBJ2-1	TRBD2	CATSNGLAGGIEQFF	TGTGCCACCAGCAACGGACTAGCGGGAGGAATTGAGCAGTTCTTC
15	TRBV18	.	TRBJ2-1	TRBD2	CASSRTSGREDEQFF	TGTGCCAGCTCGCGGACTAGCGGGAGGGAGGATGAGCAGTTCTTC
14	TRBV9	few	TRBJ2-1	TRBD2	CASSYLTGGNEQFF	TGTGCCAGCAGCTACCTCACGGGAGGCAATGAGCAGTTCTTC
14	TRBV7-3	.	TRBJ1-1	TRBD1	CASSFTGGGTEAFF	TGTGCCAGCAGCTTCACAGGGGGAGGAACTGAAGCTTTCTTT
14	TRBV5-6	few	TRBJ2-7	TRBD1	CASTQQGFSYEQYF	TGTGCCAGCACCCAACAGGGGTTCTCATACGAGCAGTACTTC
13	TRBV6-6	.	TRBJ2-7	TRBD1	CASSRGQAYEQYF	TGTGCCAGCAGCCGCGGACAGGCCTACGAGCAGTACTTC
13	TRBV6-1	.	TRBJ2-7	TRBD1	CASRRDRDYEQYF	TGTGCCAGCAGACGAGACAGGGACTACGAGCAGTACTTC
12	TRBV25-1	.	TRBJ2-1	TRBD1	CASSLTGDEQFF	TGTGCCAGCAGCCTGACAGGGGATGAGCAGTTCTTC
14	TRBV9	.	TRBJ2-5	.	CASSVRGEQETQYF	TGTGCCAGCAGCGTCAGGGGCGAACAAGAGACCCAGTACTTC
15	TRBV6-2/TRBV6-3	.	TRBJ2-7	.	CASSEYTVGAYEQYF	TGTGCCAGCAGTGAGTATACCGTGGGAGCCTACGAGCAGTACTTC
14	TRBV5-5	.	TRBJ1-4	.	CASSFLTESAELFF	TGTGCCAGCAGCTTCCTGACGGAATCCGCGGAACTGTTTTTT
15	TRBV7-9	.	TRBJ1-2	TRBD1	CASSLVGATGAGYTF	TGTGCCAGCAGCTTAGTGGGTGCGACAGGGGCTGGCTACACCTTC
14	TRBV28	.	TRBJ2-1	.	CASSAGRGNNEQFF	TGTGCCAGCAGTGCGGGACGGGGAAACAATGAGCAGTTCTTC
16	TRBV19	.	TRBJ1-5	TRBD1	CASSPKTGGIFQPQHF	TGTGCCAGTAGTCCGAAGACAGGGGGGATTTTTCAGCCCCAGCATTTT
14	TRBV5-1	.	TRBJ1-4	TRBD1	CASSTGGVGEKLFF	TGCGCCAGCAGTACAGGGGGCGTGGGGGAAAAACTGTTTTTT
12	TRBV15	few	TRBJ2-3	.	CATSRVADTQYF	TGTGCCACCAGCAGAGTCGCAGATACGCAGTATTTT
15	TRBV18	once	TRBJ2-5	TRBD1	CASSPWTGARETQYF	TGTGCCAGCTCACCATGGACAGGGGCACGGGAGACCCAGTACTTC
18	TRBV21-1	.	TRBJ2-5	.	CASRREGGQGHHQETQYF	TGTGCCAGCAGGAGAGAGGGTGGGCAGGGACATCATCAAGAGACCCAGTACTTC
14	TRBV7-9	.	TRBJ2-3	.	CASSYLEGTDTQYF	TGTGCCAGCAGTTACCTGGAGGGCACAGATACGCAGTATTTT
16	TRBV2	.	TRBJ1-4	.	CASSGLSWTVNEKLFF	TGTGCCAGCAGCGGACTTTCCTGGACGGTTAATGAAAAACTGTTTTTT
15	TRBV7-3	.	TRBJ2-7	.	CASKKLGIGDYEQYF	TGTGCCAGCAAGAAATTGGGAATAGGGGACTACGAGCAGTACTTC
18	TRBV7-8	.	TRBJ2-1	TRBD1	CASSLKRVGTGGYNEQFF	TGTGCCAGCAGCTTAAAAAGGGTTGGGACAGGGGGCTACAATGAGCAGTTCTTC
16	TRBV5-5	.	TRBJ2-7	.	CASSPPGLVGDYEQYF	TGTGCCAGCAGCCCCCCGGGACTCGTCGGCGACTACGAGCAGTACTTC
17	TRBV7-8	.	TRBJ2-6	.	CASRRPGFVSGANVLTF	TGTGCCAGCAGACGGCCAGGGTTCGTGTCTGGGGCCAACGTCCTGACTTTC
12	TRBV27	.	TRBJ1-6	.	CASRMTGSPLHF	TGTGCCAGCAGGATGACGGGGTCACCCCTCCACTTT
15	TRBV4-2	.	TRBJ2-1	.	CASSQELGNYNEQFF	TGTGCCAGCAGCCAAGAGCTCGGTAACTACAATGAGCAGTTCTTC
17	TRBV9	.	TRBJ2-3	TRBD2	CASSSSQLAASTDTQYF	TGTGCCAGCAGCTCCAGCCAACTAGCGGCGAGCACAGATACGCAGTATTTT
15	TRBV24-1	.	TRBJ1-5	.	CATSSGSRGDQPQHF	TGTGCCACCAGTAGTGGGTCCAGGGGTGATCAGCCCCAGCATTTT
14	TRBV27	.	TRBJ1-1	TRBD1	CASSWGQAGTEAFF	TGTGCCAGCAGTTGGGGACAGGCCGGGACTGAAGCTTTCTTT
14	TRBV6-5	.	TRBJ2-5	.	CASRVGQGLETQYF	TGTGCCAGCAGGGTCGGGCAGGGTCTAGAGACCCAGTACTTC
16	TRBV28	.	TRBJ1-3	TRBD1	CASSPRGLSSGNTIYF	TGTGCCAGCAGTCCCAGGGGGCTGAGCTCTGGAAACACCATATATTTT
16	TRBV7-9	.	TRBJ1-6	TRBD1	CASSSPLTGPHSPLHF	TGTGCCAGCAGCTCTCCACTGACAGGGCCTCATTCACCCCTCCACTTT
14	TRBV28	.	TRBJ2-7	.	CASSLSGASYEQYF	TGTGCCAGCAGTTTATCTGGGGCGAGCTACGAGCAGTACTTC
16	TRBV4-1	.	TRBJ2-3	.	CASSQELRAATDTQYF	TGCGCCAGCAGCCAAGAACTCAGGGCAGCCACAGATACGCAGTATTTT
16	TRBV4-2	.	TRBJ2-7	.	CASSQDGDSFSYEQYF	TGTGCCAGCAGCCAAGATGGTGACAGTTTTTCCTACGAGCAGTACTTC
15	TRBV10-3	.	TRBJ1-4	.	CAISESTAGHEKLFF	TGTGCCATCAGTGAGTCGACGGCGGGTCACGAAAAACTGTTTTTT
14	TRBV5-4	once	TRBJ2-1	.	CASSLAGTYNEQFF	TGTGCCAGCAGCTTGGCCGGGACTTACAATGAGCAGTTCTTC
15	TRBV19	.	TRBJ2-5	.	CASSLRFEFWETQYF	TGTGCCAGTAGTTTGAGGTTTGAGTTTTGGGAGACCCAGTACTTC
17	TRBV7-8	.	TRBJ2-3	.	CASSLNPASRTTDTQYF	TGTGCCAGCAGCTTAAATCCAGCTAGCAGGACCACAGATACGCAGTATTTT
15	TRBV27	.	TRBJ2-1	TRBD2	CASSNGLAGYNEQFF	TGTGCCAGCAGCAATGGACTAGCGGGGTACAATGAGCAGTTCTTC
15	TRBV19	.	TRBJ2-3	.	CASSIEHTGRDTQYF	TGTGCCAGTAGTATAGAACACACAGGGAGAGATACGCAGTATTTT
16	TRBV9	.	TRBJ1-6	.	CASSVGRDSFNSPLHF	TGTGCCAGCAGCGTAGGTCGAGACAGTTTTAATTCACCCCTCCACTTT
13	TRBV27	.	TRBJ2-7	.	CASSLAGSYEQYF	TGTGCCAGCAGTTTAGCGGGCTCCTACGAGCAGTACTTC
15	TRBV7-9	.	TRBJ1-1	.	CASSLARGVNTEAFF	TGTGCCAGCAGCTTAGCGCGGGGGGTGAACACTGAAGCTTTCTTT
13	TRBV5-1	.	TRBJ1-1	.	CASSLFGETEAFF	TGCGCCAGCAGCTTGTTCGGGGAAACTGAAGCTTTCTTT
16	TRBV14	.	TRBJ2-1	TRBD2	CASSPRGGSSYNEQFF	TGTGCCAGCAGCCCGCGGGGAGGGAGCTCCTACAATGAGCAGTTCTTC
18	TRBV28	.	TRBJ1-5	.	CASTVGGRGSGYHQPQHF	TGTGCCAGCACCGTAGGCGGGCGGGGGAGTGGTTACCATCAGCCCCAGCATTTT
18	TRBV15	.	TRBJ2-3	.	CATRLGAQAGPITDTQYF	TGTGCCACCAGGCTAGGGGCTCAAGCGGGCCCGATCACAGATACGCAGTATTTT
16	TRBV4-1	.	TRBJ1-5	TRBD1	CASSQDGQGSNQPQHF	TGCGCCAGCAGCCAAGATGGACAGGGGAGCAATCAGCCCCAGCATTTT
14	TRBV29-1	.	TRBJ1-1	.	CSVGGQRPNTEAFF	TGCAGCGTTGGGGGGCAAAGGCCGAACACTGAAGCTTTCTTT
14	TRBV5-1	.	TRBJ2-7	.	CASSSWGDPYEQYF	TGCGCCAGCAGCTCCTGGGGGGACCCCTACGAGCAGTACTTC
15	TRBV11-2	.	TRBJ2-2	TRBD1	CASRPGTVNTGELFF	TGTGCCAGCAGGCCCGGGACAGTGAACACCGGGGAGCTGTTTTTT
12	TRBV28	.	TRBJ1-2	.	CASSLARYGYTF	TGTGCCAGCAGTCTCGCCCGGTATGGCTACACCTTC
13	TRBV6-5	once	TRBJ1-2	.	CASSPTGKEGYTF	TGTGCCAGCAGTCCTACAGGGAAAGAGGGCTACACCTTC
14	TRBV7-9	.	TRBJ1-3	.	CASSERDSGNTIYF	TGTGCCAGCAGCGAAAGAGACTCTGGAAACACCATATATTTT
13	TRBV2	.	TRBJ2-7	.	CAIIRGTRGEQYF	TGTGCCATTATAAGGGGTACTCGCGGCGAGCAGTACTTC